The following is a TCR beta chain sequence with its context. The data belong to a study of OX40 agonist ivuxolimab in advanced cancers. Some clones are missing from TCRdb's copy, which holds only in-frame ones; the method was immunoSEQ multiplex PCR. The data show 63,000 or so clones, about 91% seen once. The CDR3 is 13 residues long. The V gene's germline CDR1 is LNHNV and CDR2 YYDKDF (reference sequence). The V end was cut by 5 bases, the J end by 10 bases, with 12 bases between. This receptor was identified in an adult with an advanced solid tumor such as melanoma, head and neck, liver or kidney cancer. This sequence joins TRBV15 and TRBJ1-6; unclear D gene. This sample comprised CD4+ or CD8+ T cells sorted from blood, obtained in a trial of the OX40 agonist ivuxolimab. Here the CDR3 reads CATSGGWASPLHF. CDR3 DNA: TGTGCCACCAGCGGAGGGTGGGCCTCACCCCTCCACTTT.